The rows below give T cell receptor beta chains drawn from one sample of a study of T cells in tuberculosis. Sequencing was performed with immunoSEQ multiplex PCR; in TCRdb, only in-frame clones are kept and a portion is missing. The sample has around 45,000 clones; 94% are singletons. Input material: PBMCs. The receptor source for this set is a donor aged 10-30 years with latent tuberculosis or without tuberculosis infection. Some clones in this sample may be carry-over from other donors' samples. Both conserved end residues are part of each CDR3. Each record gives: J gene, D gene, V gene, clone size, CDR3 DNA, CDR3 protein. A D gene is named only where the DNA matches it firmly. Expanded clones get a size class; other rows say once, few or many, or leave the size out.

J: TRBJ2-1
D: TRBD2
V: TRBV6-1
size: once
DNA: TGTGCCAGCAGTAAACTAGCGGGAGGGCCGGGTGAGCAGTTCTTC
CDR3: CASSKLAGGPGEQFF

J: TRBJ2-7
D: .
V: TRBV10-1
size: .
DNA: TGCGCCAGCAGTGAGTCACTAGGCTACGAGCAGTACTTC
CDR3: CASSESLGYEQYF

J: TRBJ1-3
D: .
V: TRBV6-6
size: .
DNA: TGTGCCACCCTCCGGGGTCTCGGAAACACCATATATTTT
CDR3: CATLRGLGNTIYF

J: TRBJ2-7
D: .
V: TRBV6-5
size: .
DNA: TGTGCCACCCAGGGTGAGAGCCACGAGCAGTACTTC
CDR3: CATQGESHEQYF

J: TRBJ2-2
D: TRBD1
V: TRBV4-1
size: .
DNA: TGCGCCAGCAGCCGACCGGGACAGGACACCGGGGAGCTGTTTTTT
CDR3: CASSRPGQDTGELFF

J: TRBJ1-1
D: .
V: TRBV7-9
size: .
DNA: TGTGCCAGCAGCCTACAGGGTAACACTGAAGCTTTCTTT
CDR3: CASSLQGNTEAFF

J: TRBJ2-1
D: TRBD1
V: TRBV6-5
size: .
DNA: TGTGCCAGCAACATGGGACAGGGACGCAATGAGCAGTTCTTC
CDR3: CASNMGQGRNEQFF

J: TRBJ2-2
D: .
V: TRBV4-3
size: .
DNA: TGCGCCAGCAGCCAAGATGGGCTGCTCGCGAACACCGGGGAGCTGTTTTTT
CDR3: CASSQDGLLANTGELFF

J: TRBJ2-4
D: .
V: TRBV6-1
size: .
DNA: TGTGCCACGCAGACTGCCAAAAACATTCAGTACTTC
CDR3: CATQTAKNIQYF

J: TRBJ2-1
D: .
V: TRBV5-4
size: .
DNA: TGTGCCAGCAGCTTTGGCGGGGACTACAATGAGCAGTTCTTC
CDR3: CASSFGGDYNEQFF

J: TRBJ2-1
D: .
V: TRBV7-2
size: .
DNA: TGTGCCAGCAGCCCTAGCGACTCTCCCCTCTACAATGAGCAGTTCTTC
CDR3: CASSPSDSPLYNEQFF

J: TRBJ1-2
D: TRBD1
V: TRBV30
size: .
DNA: TGTGCCTGGAGTGTACGGAGGGGGCATGGCTACACCTTC
CDR3: CAWSVRRGHGYTF

J: TRBJ2-1
D: TRBD2
V: TRBV11-3
size: .
DNA: TGTGCCAGCAGCTTTACGGGAGGCGCCTACAATGAGCAGTTCTTC
CDR3: CASSFTGGAYNEQFF

J: TRBJ1-4
D: .
V: TRBV4-3
size: few
DNA: TGCGCCAGCAGCCAGGCCCGACAGGTTGGGCATGAAAAACTGTTTTTT
CDR3: CASSQARQVGHEKLFF

J: TRBJ2-1
D: .
V: TRBV4-3
size: .
DNA: TGCGCCAGCAGCCAAGGACCCGTAACGGGCTACAATGAGCAGTTCTTC
CDR3: CASSQGPVTGYNEQFF

J: TRBJ2-1
D: TRBD2
V: TRBV7-8
size: .
DNA: TGTGCCAGCAGCCCAGGACTAGCGGGATCGTCCTTAGACTACAATGAGCAGTTCTTC
CDR3: CASSPGLAGSSLDYNEQFF

J: TRBJ2-3
D: .
V: TRBV2
size: .
DNA: TGTGCCAGCAGTGACAGGGTGGTACGTGGCACAGATACGCAGTATTTT
CDR3: CASSDRVVRGTDTQYF

J: TRBJ2-7
D: .
V: TRBV5-1
size: .
DNA: TGCGCCAGCAGCGAGGGCAGCTACGAGCAGTACTTC
CDR3: CASSEGSYEQYF

J: TRBJ2-3
D: .
V: TRBV19
size: .
DNA: TGTGCCAGTAGTATTGGGGCCCCAGATACGCAGTATTTT
CDR3: CASSIGAPDTQYF

J: TRBJ2-7
D: .
V: TRBV7-2
size: once
DNA: TGTGCCAGCAGCTTAGTTCTACAGGCCGACGAGCAGTACTTC
CDR3: CASSLVLQADEQYF

J: TRBJ2-5
D: .
V: TRBV28
size: .
DNA: TGTGCCAGCAGTTTGGATCTGCCGGGCCGGGGGGAGACCCAGTACTTC
CDR3: CASSLDLPGRGETQYF